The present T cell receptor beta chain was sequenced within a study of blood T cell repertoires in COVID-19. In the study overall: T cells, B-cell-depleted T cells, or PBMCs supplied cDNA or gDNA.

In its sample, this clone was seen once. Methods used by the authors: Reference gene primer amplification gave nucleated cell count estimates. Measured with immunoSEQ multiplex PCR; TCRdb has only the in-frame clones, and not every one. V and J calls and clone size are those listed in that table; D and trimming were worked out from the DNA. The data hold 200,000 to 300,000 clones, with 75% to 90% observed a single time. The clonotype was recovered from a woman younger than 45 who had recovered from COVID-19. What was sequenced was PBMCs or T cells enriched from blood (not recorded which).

Here the CDR3 reads CASRQGSTNYGYTF. CDR3 sequence (DNA): TGTGCCAGCAGGCAGGGATCGACTAACTATGGCTACACCTTC. The chain uses TRBV9 and TRBJ1-2, with a weak D call TRBD1 (5 bases). The CDR3 length is 14 residues. V shed 5 bases and J shed 0 bases, with 11 bases lying between them. Germline CDR1 SGDLS, CDR2 YYNGEE.